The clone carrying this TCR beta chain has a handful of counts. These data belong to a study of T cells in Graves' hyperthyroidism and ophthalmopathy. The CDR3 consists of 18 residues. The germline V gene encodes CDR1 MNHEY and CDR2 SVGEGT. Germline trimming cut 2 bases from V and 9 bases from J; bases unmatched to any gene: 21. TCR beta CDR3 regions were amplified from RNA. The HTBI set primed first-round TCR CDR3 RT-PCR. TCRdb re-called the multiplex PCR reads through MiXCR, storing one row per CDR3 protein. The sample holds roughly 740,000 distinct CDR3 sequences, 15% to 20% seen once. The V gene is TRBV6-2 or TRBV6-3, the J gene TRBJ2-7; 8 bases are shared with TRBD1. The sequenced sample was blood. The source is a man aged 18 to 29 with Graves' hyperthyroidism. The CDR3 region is CASSYPTDREDLALRQYF. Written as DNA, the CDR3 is TGTGCCAGCAGTTACCCGACGGACAGGGAGGATTTGGCACTGAGGCAGTACTTC.